This T cell receptor (beta chain) was documented in a study of cytomegalovirus exposure and HLA in healthy donors. Points from the study as a whole: The study listed some 160 cytomegalovirus-associated TCR beta chains. In vitro, three CMV-associated chains proved specific for CMV antigens.

CDR1 and CDR2 (germline): MNHNS, SASEGT. The CDR3 has 15 amino acids. After removal of 8 bases from V and 6 bases from J, the junction contained 12 bases not matched to a gene. As for this clone: As yet, its antigen is unknown.

Primers for the PCR totalled 60 Vbeta and 13 Jbeta. In the study's own analysis: In a later analysis, 79 million or so unique TCR beta chains included roughly 11 million shared by two or more donors. Assay: immunoSEQ multiplex PCR; the TCRdb copy retains only in-frame clones and omits some. V, J and clone size reflect that table, while D and trimming were determined from the DNA. This sample has about 140,000 clones, with around 80% found just once. V gene TRBV6-1 combines with J gene TRBJ2-2; 7 bases fit TRBD1. The origin of this receptor is a man aged 25 to 45 in good health and CMV-seronegative. Sequenced input: PBMCs. CDR3 in amino acids: CASDETGVMAGELFF. DNA for the CDR3: TGTGCCAGCGATGAAACAGGGGTGATGGCCGGGGAGCTGTTTTTT.